The entry below gives a single T cell receptor beta chain sequence along with its context. The sample comes from a study of OX40 agonist ivuxolimab in advanced cancers. Study information: It was ivuxolimab, an agonistic anti-OX40 (CD134) antibody, that patients were treated with. Patients got intravenous ivuxolimab at 0.01 to 10 mg/kg every 2 weeks. Therapy given before enrollment (anti-PD-1, anti-PD-L1 or anti-CTLA-4) was allowed, and 35% to 45% had some. A partial response was reached by three patients: one with hepatocellular carcinoma and two with cutaneous melanoma.

Trimming stripped 4 bases from V and 6 bases from J, with 15 bases between. CDR3 length equals 15 residues. Germline lookup yields CDR1 LNHNV and CDR2 YYDKDF (reference sequence). This table comes from immunoSEQ multiplex PCR, and its TCRdb copy is limited to in-frame clones, with some not included. The sample shows 25,000 to 30,000 clones, about 86% of them seen only once. The chain recombines TRBV15 with TRBJ1-4; TRBD1 is a possible D gene (6 bases). The TCR was taken from an adult with an advanced solid tumor such as melanoma, head and neck, liver or kidney cancer. The sequencing used CD4+ or CD8+ T cells sorted from blood, collected in a trial of the OX40 agonist ivuxolimab. CDR3 DNA: TGTGCCACCAGCAAGGACAGATGGCTGGATGAAAAACTGTTTTTT. It encodes CATSKDRWLDEKLFF. Supplemented by reference TRBV15 and TRBJ1-4, the full variable domain reads DAMVIQNPRYQVTQFGKPVTLSCSQTLNHNVMYWYQQKSSQAPKLLFHYYDKDFNNEADTPDNFQSRRPNTSFCFLDIRSPGLGDTAMYLCATSKDRWLDEKLFFGSGTQLSVL.